These 21 T cell receptor beta chains were sequenced from one sample in a study of technical replicates of blood from a handful of donors. Assay: immunoSEQ multiplex PCR; the TCRdb copy retains only in-frame clones and omits some. The sample consists of about 64,000 clones, roughly 90% of them appearing once. The specimen sequenced was PBMCs. The receptors come from a human donor in good health. Some clones in this sample may be carry-over from other donors' samples.

V and J are TRBV30 and TRBJ2-1; 9 bases fit TRBD2. In germline, CDR1 is GTSNPN, CDR2 SVGIG (reference sequence). The junction had 9 bases not matched to a gene; V was cut back by 2 bases and J by 7 bases. The CDR3 runs 15 residues. The CDR3 DNA follows: TGTGCCTGGAGTTCCCTCGGACTAGCGTCAAATGAGCAGTTCTTC. It yields the protein CAWSSLGLASNEQFF.

The rearrangement joins TRBV5-4 to TRBJ1-6, with D unclear. Trimming left V 4 bases short and J 0 bases short, with 8 bases between. This CDR3 spans 15 amino acids. Germline V gives CDR1 SGHNT, CDR2 YYREEE (reference sequence). The CDR3 reads CASSQDRSYNSPLHF. The CDR3 coding sequence is TGTGCCAGCAGCCAGGATCGCTCCTATAATTCACCCCTCCACTTT. Full variable domain (outside the CDR3, taken from reference TRBV5-4 and TRBJ1-6): ETGVTQSPTHLIKTRGQQVTLRCSSQSGHNTVSWYQQALGQGPQFIFQYYREEENGRGNFPPRFSGLQFPNYSSELNVNALELDDSALYLCASSQDRSYNSPLHFGNGTRLTVT.

This chain joins TRBV4-3 and TRBJ2-5; 9 positions match TRBD2. CDR3 length equals 16 residues. Germline assignment: CDR1 LGHNA and CDR2 YSLEER. The ends lost 1 base at V and 5 bases at J; junction bases unmatched: 8. The CDR3: CASSQVLDLAGETQYF. CDR3 coding DNA: TGCGCCAGCAGCCAAGTGTTGGATCTAGCGGGGGAGACCCAGTACTTC.

This clone has a handful of counts. The chain uses TRBV18 and TRBJ1-6; 7 bases are a match to TRBD1. V shed 3 bases, J shed 7 bases, and the junction held 3 bases outside the gene matches. Germline CDR1 reads KGHSH; CDR2 reads LQKENI. CDR3 length: 14 residues. Here the CDR3 reads CASSPGQTNSPLHF. The CDR3 nucleotides are TGTGCCAGCTCACCGGGACAGACGAATTCACCCCTCCACTTT. The full variable domain, in which reference TRBV18 and TRBJ1-6 provide the parts outside the CDR3, is NAGVMQNPRHLVRRRGQEARLRCSPMKGHSHVYWYRQLPEEGLKFMVYLQKENIIDESGMPKERFSAEFPKEGPSILRIQQVVRGDSAAYFCASSPGQTNSPLHFGNGTRLTVT.

This chain links TRBV4-2 with TRBJ2-1; 10 bases align to TRBD2. Trimming took 1 base from V and 3 from J; bases not matched to a gene: 12. Germline V gene sequence: CDR1 LGHNA, CDR2 YNFKEQ. CDR3 length equals 19 residues. Here the CDR3 DNA reads TGTGCCAGCAGCCAAGGTGGCCTCTTAGCGGGGGGCCACTACAATGAGCAGTTCTTC. Amino acids: CASSQGGLLAGGHYNEQFF.

The CDR3 nucleotides read TGCGCCAGCAGCTTCCAAGCGGGGGGGTACAATGAGCAGTTCTTC. Amino acids: CASSFQAGGYNEQFF. The chain carries TRBV5-1 and TRBJ2-1; 10 positions agree with TRBD2. Losses at the gene ends were 2 bases for V and 4 bases for J; bases not matched to a gene: 3. Germline CDR1 is SGHRS and CDR2 is YFSETQ. The CDR3 is made up of 15 amino acids.

This chain joins TRBV11-3 and TRBJ2-7; TRBD1 matches at 8 bases. V lost 5 bases to trimming and J lost 2 bases; unmatched junction nucleotides: 2. CDR3 length: 13 amino acids. CDR1 and CDR2 (germline): SGHNT, YENEEA. CDR3 coding DNA: TGTGCCAGCAGCGGACAGGGCACCTACGAGCAGTACTTC. Amino acids: CASSGQGTYEQYF.

This clone was observed a few times. The rearrangement joins TRBV11-2 to TRBJ1-1; D is undetermined. The V end was cut by 1 base, the J end by 5 bases, with 8 bases between. This CDR3 is 13 amino acids long. Germline assignment: CDR1 SGHAT and CDR2 FQNNGV. CDR3 bases: TGTGCCAGCAGCTTAGGATCCGGGACTGAAGCTTTCTTT. It yields the protein CASSLGSGTEAFF.

The chain combines TRBV18 with TRBJ2-2; 7 bases are shared with TRBD1. Germline CDR1 reads KGHSH; CDR2 reads LQKENI. The CDR3 is 15 residues long. V lost 4 bases to trimming and J lost 0 bases; unmatched junction nucleotides: 2. This CDR3 is CASSLGTANTGELFF. The CDR3 coding sequence is TGTGCCAGCTCACTCGGGACAGCGAACACCGGGGAGCTGTTTTTT.

The chain links TRBV10-3 to TRBJ1-3, with a tentative D call TRBD1 (5 bases). V lost 7 bases to trimming and J lost 3 bases, with 13 bases between them. Germline-derived CDR1 and CDR2 are ENHRY and SYGVKD. This CDR3 comprises 14 residues. The CDR3 bases are TGTGCCATCACCCGGGGGTTTGGTGGAAACACCATATATTTT. Amino acid sequence: CAITRGFGGNTIYF.

This sequence joins TRBV5-1 and TRBJ2-5; 7 nucleotides match TRBD1. Germline-derived CDR1 and CDR2 are SGHRS and YFSETQ. The CDR3 totals 15 residues. J gave up 1 base and V 4 bases, and 7 bases lay outside the gene matches. This CDR3 reads CASSRGTAFQETQYF. The CDR3 coding sequence is TGCGCCAGCAGCAGGGGGACAGCATTCCAAGAGACCCAGTACTTC.

The V call is TRBV9, the J call TRBJ1-5; D unclear. Trimming took off 3 bases at V and 8 bases at J, with 12 bases between the two ends. The germline gives CDR1 SGDLS, CDR2 YYNGEE. This CDR3 contains 13 residues. The CDR3 loop is CASSAPIGEPQHF. In DNA, the CDR3 is TGTGCCAGCAGCGCGCCGATCGGGGAGCCCCAGCATTTT.

The rearrangement links TRBV2 to TRBJ2-7, with 8 bases that match TRBD1. Germline lookup yields CDR1 SNHLY and CDR2 FYNNEI. This CDR3 has 13 residues. Germline trimming cut 4 bases from V and 4 bases from J; bases unmatched to any gene: 3. The CDR3 DNA follows: TGTGCCAGCAGTGGGACAGGGTTTTACGAGCAGTACTTC. It codes for CASSGTGFYEQYF.

The chain recombines TRBV9 with TRBJ2-2; D gene uncertain. CDR1 SGDLS and CDR2 YYNGEE come from the germline V gene. The CDR3 has 16 amino acids. V lost 4 bases, J lost 7 bases, and 20 bases lay in between. The CDR3 DNA follows: TGTGCCAGCAGCCCCCTCCCGGTCCCCTCCGTCGGGGAGCTGTTTTTT. Translation gives CASSPLPVPSVGELFF.

This chain links TRBV4-3 with TRBJ1-2; TRBD1 matches at 7 bases. Germline CDR1 LGHNA, CDR2 YSLEER. This CDR3 spans 16 amino acids. Trimming cost V 0 bases and J 1 base; bases outside gene matches: 5. CDR3 nucleotide sequence: TGCGCCAGCAGCCAAGATTACAGGGACAGTAACTATGGCTACACCTTC. Translation gives CASSQDYRDSNYGYTF.

The rearrangement links TRBV7-2 to TRBJ2-5, with no clear D. V was shortened by 5 bases and J by 0 bases, with 19 bases between the two germline ends. The CDR3 runs to 17 residues. Germline V CDR1 and CDR2: SGHTA, FQGNSA. CDR3 residues: CASSPPLRSWYQETQYF. Written as DNA, the CDR3 is TGTGCCAGCAGCCCCCCTTTGAGGAGTTGGTACCAAGAGACCCAGTACTTC.

The chain recombines TRBV7-7 with TRBJ2-2, with 8 bases aligning to TRBD2. CDR3 size: 16 residues. The V and J ends lost 5 bases and 1 base, in that order; junction bases with no gene match: 6. Per the germline V gene, CDR1 is SSHAT and CDR2 is FNYEAQ (reference sequence). CDR3 bases: TGTGCCAGCAGCCCCGTAGCGGGGCTGAACACCGGGGAGCTGTTTTTT. Amino acids: CASSPVAGLNTGELFF.

V usage is TRBV5-4 and J usage is TRBJ2-2, with D perhaps matching TRBD2 (6 bases). The germline V gene has CDR1 SGHNT and CDR2 YYREEE (reference sequence). The CDR3 spans 14 residues. The V end was cut by 4 bases, the J end by 8 bases, with 15 bases between. CDR3 sequence reads: CASSPGGRWGELFF. The CDR3 region has the DNA TGTGCCAGCAGCCCCGGGGGTCGATGGGGGGAGCTGTTTTTT.

The rearrangement uses TRBV4-3 and TRBJ2-7; 11 bases are shared with TRBD2. V lost 3 bases and J lost 2; bases outside the gene matches: 3. Germline assignment: CDR1 LGHNA and CDR2 YSLEER. This CDR3 has 15 residues. In DNA form, the CDR3 reads TGCGCCAGCAGCCACCTGACTAGCGGGACCTACGAGCAGTACTTC. This encodes CASSHLTSGTYEQYF.

On this clone itself: One end of the junction is discordant with germline, which a read error may explain. The V gene is TRBV5-1, the J gene TRBJ2-5; the match to TRBD1 covers 8 bases. From germline, CDR1 is SGHRS and CDR2 YFSETQ. CDR3 length equals 17 residues. CDR3 sequence: CASSPGQGQSIQETRYF. The DNA for the CDR3 is TGCGCCAGCAGCCCTGGACAGGGACAATCGATCCAAGAGACCCGGTACTTC. The full variable domain, in which reference TRBV5-1 and TRBJ2-5 provide the parts outside the CDR3, is KAGVTQTPRYLIKTRGQQVTLSCSPISGHRSVSWYQQTPGQGLQFLFEYFSETQRNKGNFPGRFSGRQFSNSRSEMNVSTLELGDSALYLCASSPGQGQSIQETRYFGPGTRLLVL.

This clone was seen only once. The chain has TRBV6-5 and TRBJ2-1, with TRBD1 matching over 8 bases. The germline V gene has CDR1 MNHEY and CDR2 SVGAGI. The V gene end was trimmed by 4 bases and the J gene end by 9 bases; junction bases not matched to a gene: 8. This CDR3 comprises 14 residues. The CDR3 spells CASSSPGQAGEQFF. The CDR3, as DNA: TGTGCCAGCAGTTCCCCGGGACAGGCGGGTGAGCAGTTCTTC.